This record concerns one TCR beta chain sequence. What it recognizes is unknown. This may be a read error: a much more frequent sequence differs by one nucleotide. The data derive from a study of T cells in Graves' hyperthyroidism and ophthalmopathy. Findings of the study overall: Among clonotypes expanded in thyroid above 0.001, most were also found in blood.

Amplification of TCR beta CDR3 regions was performed using RNA transcripts as template. The HTBI set primed first-round TCR CDR3 RT-PCR. TCRdb independently ran MiXCR on the multiplex PCR reads; one entry per CDR3 protein. Of about 360,000 distinct CDR3 sequences in the sample, roughly an eighth were seen once. Germline V gives CDR1 SGHRS, CDR2 YFSETQ. The CDR3 loop spans 15 amino acids. On the basis of clinical symptoms, serum thyroxine and TRAb, thyroid ultrasound and orbital computed tomography, diagnoses were made. V gene TRBV5-1 combines with J gene TRBJ2-7, with D possibly matching TRBD1 (6 bases). Sequencing used blood. This receptor was taken from a woman between 18 and 30 years old with Graves' hyperthyroidism. The CDR3 DNA sequence: TGCGCCAGCAGCTTGGAAGGGACACGCGCCTACGAGCAGTGCTTC. Translated, it gives CASSLEGTRAYEQCF.